These 27 T cell receptor beta chains share one sample of origin, sequenced in a study of shared clonotypes between healthy human individuals. Generated by immunoSEQ multiplex PCR, the TCRdb table keeps only in-frame clones and is missing some. The sample holds 2.5 million or so clones, just over 90% seen once. The sample taken for sequencing was naive CD4+ T cells sorted from blood. Subset indicated: CD45RA+ positively selected. These receptors originate from a young man in good health.

This chain connects TRBV6-6 to TRBJ1-1; no clear D gene. V shed 2 bases and J shed 1 base, with 8 bases lying between them. The germline CDR1 and CDR2 sequences are MNHNY and SVGAGI (reference sequence). This CDR3 contains 14 residues. CDR3 sequence (DNA): TGTGCCAGCAGTTACGGACTAAGGAACACTGAAGCTTTCTTT. As protein: CASSYGLRNTEAFF.

The chain uses TRBV28 and TRBJ1-1; no reliable D call. Germline CDR1 is MDHEN and CDR2 is SYDVKM. The germline V and J ends were trimmed by 6 bases and 5 bases, with 22 bases remaining between them. The CDR3 extends over 16 amino acids. The CDR3 sequence: CASRRETRMGRTEAFF. For the CDR3, the DNA is TGTGCCAGCAGGAGAGAGACACGGATGGGGAGGACTGAAGCTTTCTTT.

The gene calls are TRBV5-1 and TRBJ1-2; D uncertain. The ends were cut back, 4 bases at V and 6 bases at J, with 13 bases in the middle. CDR1 is SGHRS and CDR2 is YFSETQ in the germline V gene. CDR3 length: 13 amino acids. The CDR3 DNA follows: TGCGCCAGCAGCCCAGTAGGGATAGATGGCTACACCTTC. Protein sequence: CASSPVGIDGYTF.

The gene calls are TRBV14 and TRBJ1-1; 11 nucleotides agree with TRBD1. V gave up 2 bases and J gave up 1 base; unmatched junction bases: 12. The CDR3 loop spans 19 amino acids. The germline V gene encodes CDR1 SGHDN and CDR2 FVKESK. For the CDR3, the DNA is TGTGCCAGCAGCCAACCACGATGGACAGGGGGCGTCGAGAACACTGAAGCTTTCTTT. The encoded protein is CASSQPRWTGGVENTEAFF.

This clone appeared a single time. The chain links TRBV28 to TRBJ1-5; 7 bases agree with TRBD1. The germline gives CDR1 MDHEN, CDR2 SYDVKM. The trim removed 6 bases at V and 5 bases at J, leaving 10 bases unmatched. The length of the CDR3 is 15 residues. CDR3 loop: CASSFRDRPHQPQHF. DNA for the CDR3: TGTGCCAGCAGCTTTCGGGACAGACCCCATCAGCCCCAGCATTTT.

V is TRBV19 and J is TRBJ2-3, with 7 nucleotides matching TRBD1. The length of the CDR3 is 14 residues. After removal of 8 bases from V and 3 bases from J, the junction contained 8 bases not matched to a gene. Germline values: CDR1 LNHDA, CDR2 SQIVND (reference sequence). The CDR3 sequence is CASCESGGTDTQYF. CDR3 coding DNA: TGTGCCAGTTGCGAGTCAGGGGGAACAGATACGCAGTATTTT.

This clone was seen only a few times. The rearrangement uses TRBV30 and TRBJ2-4, with 7 nucleotides matching TRBD1. The germline gives CDR1 GTSNPN, CDR2 SVGIG (reference sequence). V lost 7 bases, J lost 7 bases, and 13 bases stayed unmatched. The CDR3 runs to 14 residues. CDR3 nucleotides: TGTGCCTTCACCACCGGGACAGTGACTAACATTCAGTACTTC. This encodes CAFTTGTVTNIQYF.

This clone has a handful of counts. The same CDR3 can be traced to other DNA sequences in this sample. The chain couples TRBV30 to TRBJ2-1, with no clear D. The CDR3 is 11 residues long. Trimming cost V 0 bases and J 8 bases, with 5 bases left between them. CDR1 is GTSNPN and CDR2 is SVGIG in the germline V gene (reference sequence). The CDR3 region is CAWSVRDEQFF. The CDR3 DNA is TGTGCCTGGAGTGTTAGAGATGAGCAGTTCTTC.

This clone occurred once. The chain combines TRBV5-1 with TRBJ2-7; no definite D call. Per germline, CDR1 SGHRS and CDR2 YFSETQ. Trimming left V 4 bases short and J 5 bases short, with 7 bases between. The CDR3 consists of 11 residues. DNA for the CDR3: TGCGCCAGCAGCCGCGACAACGAGCAGTACTTC. Protein sequence: CASSRDNEQYF.

V usage is TRBV7-8 and J usage is TRBJ2-2; 10 bases match TRBD1. Germline lookup yields CDR1 SGHVS and CDR2 FQNEAQ. This CDR3 has 16 amino acids. J was trimmed by 10 bases and V by 5 bases; bases with no gene match: 13. The chain's CDR3 is CASSSPGTGVVMELFF. CDR3 sequence (DNA): TGTGCCAGCAGCAGCCCCGGGACAGGGGTAGTAATGGAGCTGTTTTTT. Full variable domain (rest looked up from reference TRBV7-8 and TRBJ2-2): GAGVSQSPRYKVAKRGQDVALRCDPISGHVSLFWYQQALGQGPEFLTYFQNEAQLDKSGLPSDRFFAERPEGSVSTLKIQRTQQEDSAVYLCASSSPGTGVVMELFFGEGSRLTVL.

J is TRBJ1-2 and V is TRBV28; 8 nucleotides agree with TRBD1. Germline assignment: CDR1 MDHEN and CDR2 SYDVKM. There are 17 residues in the CDR3. The V and J ends lost 6 bases and 5 bases, in that order; junction bases with no gene match: 17. CDR3 in DNA: TGTGCCAGCAGCCTAATTTCAGGACAGGGTCCGGGTTATGGCTACACCTTC. This encodes CASSLISGQGPGYGYTF.

The genes are TRBV19 and TRBJ2-5; D might be TRBD1 or TRBD2, each matching 7 bases. The better agreement between TRBJ2-7 and the DNA end casts doubt on the J call. Germline V gene lookup returns CDR1 LNHDA and CDR2 SQIVND (reference sequence). CDR3 length: 14 amino acids. The CDR3 nucleotides are TGTGCCAGTGCGCTACAGGGGACTACAGGCGAGCAGTACTTC. Protein: CASALQGTTGEQYF.

This clone was observed a handful of times. Other DNA sequences within the sample encode an identical CDR3. J is TRBJ2-2 and V is TRBV5-1; D may be TRBD1 (6 bases). Per the germline V gene, CDR1 is SGHRS and CDR2 is YFSETQ. V lost 0 bases and J lost 0, with 6 bases in between. The CDR3 runs 15 residues. The CDR3 coding sequence is TGCGCCAGCAGCTTGGGGACAGCGAACACCGGGGAGCTGTTTTTT. Its protein product is CASSLGTANTGELFF.

This sequence joins TRBV7-9 and TRBJ2-5; D might be TRBD1 or TRBD2, each matching 7 bases. Trimming removed 1 base at V and 2 bases at J, with 11 bases between. The CDR3 is 15 residues long. Germline CDR1 SEHNR, CDR2 FQNEAQ (reference sequence). CDR3 bases: TGTGCCAGCAGCTTAGGGCAGGGGGGGCAAGAGACCCAGTACTTC. Encoded protein: CASSLGQGGQETQYF.

V and J are TRBV25-1 and TRBJ1-2; D not certain. The ends were cut back, 2 bases at V and 4 bases at J, with 8 bases in the middle. This CDR3 is built from 13 residues. Per the germline V gene, CDR1 is MGHDK and CDR2 is SYGVNS. The CDR3 is CASSELPSYGYTF. Written as DNA, the CDR3 is TGTGCCAGCAGTGAACTACCCTCCTATGGCTACACCTTC.

The CDR3 DNA reads as TGCGCCAGCAGCTTGGCCGTTGGGTCCTCTAACACTGAAGCTTTCTTT. Its protein is CASSLAVGSSNTEAFF. The J gene is TRBJ1-1, the V gene TRBV5-1; D not resolved. V lost 0 bases and J 2 bases, leaving 14 bases between the germline ends. The CDR3 has 16 residues. From germline, CDR1 is SGHRS and CDR2 YFSETQ. The full variable domain, in which reference TRBV5-1 and TRBJ1-1 provide the parts outside the CDR3, is KAGVTQTPRYLIKTRGQQVTLSCSPISGHRSVSWYQQTPGQGLQFLFEYFSETQRNKGNFPGRFSGRQFSNSRSEMNVSTLELGDSALYLCASSLAVGSSNTEAFFGQGTRLTVV.

The rearrangement joins TRBV10-3 to TRBJ2-3, with 15 positions matching TRBD2. Trimming removed 2 bases from V and 5 bases from J; junction bases left unmatched: 5. Germline CDR1 reads ENHRY; CDR2 reads SYGVKD. The CDR3 is 17 residues long. The CDR3 DNA reads TGTGCCATCAGTGAGCCGGGACTAGCGGGGGGAGGAGATACGCAGTATTTT. Translating gives CAISEPGLAGGGDTQYF.

The CDR3 protein is CASSPVGGGSTDTQYF. The CDR3 bases are TGTGCCAGCTCACCCGTCGGGGGAGGGAGCACAGATACGCAGTATTTT. V is TRBV18 and J is TRBJ2-3, with 7 nucleotides matching TRBD2. The CDR3 has 16 amino acids. The germline CDR1 and CDR2 sequences are KGHSH and LQKENI. Trimming took 3 bases from V and 0 from J; bases not matched to a gene: 6.

The CDR3 here is CATSLGTSKTYEQYF. The DNA of the CDR3 is TGTGCCACCAGTCTCGGGACTAGCAAAACCTACGAGCAGTACTTC. V usage is TRBV15 and J usage is TRBJ2-7; 9 nucleotides agree with TRBD2. V gave up 6 bases and J gave up 2 bases; unmatched junction bases: 8. This CDR3 is 15 amino acids long. CDR1 LNHNV and CDR2 YYDKDF come from the germline V gene (reference sequence). The whole variable domain, remainder taken from reference TRBV15 and TRBJ2-7, is DAMVIQNPRYQVTQFGKPVTLSCSQTLNHNVMYWYQQKSSQAPKLLFHYYDKDFNNEADTPDNFQSRRPNTSFCFLDIRSPGLGDTAMYLCATSLGTSKTYEQYFGPGTRLTVT.

A single count supports this clone. The DNA for the CDR3 is TGTGCCTGGAAGACAAGCGCAACTAATGAAAAACTGTTTTTT. This sequence encodes CAWKTSATNEKLFF. The chain carries TRBV30 and TRBJ1-4, with D uncertain. V was trimmed by 4 bases and J by 0 bases, leaving 9 bases between them. Per germline, CDR1 GTSNPN and CDR2 SVGIG (reference sequence). The CDR3 runs 14 residues.

This chain's CDR3 is CASSPGRGAEKLFF. The CDR3 DNA sequence: TGCGCCAGCAGCCCGGGGAGGGGAGCTGAAAAACTGTTTTTT. This rearrangement joins TRBV5-1 to TRBJ1-4; tentative D call: TRBD1 (5 bases). From germline, CDR1 is SGHRS and CDR2 YFSETQ. Trimming removed 4 bases at V and 7 bases at J, with 14 bases between. The CDR3 sequence is 14 residues long. The variable domain in full, with the rest retrieved from reference TRBV5-1 and TRBJ1-4, is KAGVTQTPRYLIKTRGQQVTLSCSPISGHRSVSWYQQTPGQGLQFLFEYFSETQRNKGNFPGRFSGRQFSNSRSEMNVSTLELGDSALYLCASSPGRGAEKLFFGSGTQLSVL.

This chain joins TRBV6-1 and TRBJ1-6; 9 bases align to TRBD1. Trimming removed 6 bases from V and 7 bases from J; junction bases left unmatched: 10. The CDR3 has 16 amino acids. Looked up from germline, CDR1 is MNHNS and CDR2 is SASEGT. The CDR3 DNA reads as TGTGCCAGCAGAGAACCGGGACAGGGTCTCAATTCACCCCTCCACTTT. Protein: CASREPGQGLNSPLHF.

This chain connects TRBV7-3 to TRBJ2-5; no reliable D call. The germline gives CDR1 SGHTA, CDR2 FQGTGA. Trimming left V 5 bases short and J 4 bases short, with 14 bases between. The CDR3 covers 14 residues. The CDR3 nucleotides are TGTGCCAGCAGCCCGTCATTAAGCACAGAGACCCAGTACTTC. Translated, it gives CASSPSLSTETQYF. The variable domain in full, with the rest retrieved from reference TRBV7-3 and TRBJ2-5, is GAGVSQTPSNKVTEKGKYVELRCDPISGHTALYWYRQSLGQGPEFLIYFQGTGAADDSGLPNDRFFAVRPEGSVSTLKIQRTERGDSAVYLCASSPSLSTETQYFGPGTRLLVL.

The chain has TRBV5-1 and TRBJ1-4, with TRBD1 matching over 9 bases. V gave up 3 bases and J gave up 3 bases; unmatched junction bases: 6. Germline loops: CDR1 SGHRS, CDR2 YFSETQ. The CDR3 sequence is 16 residues long. The CDR3, as DNA: TGCGCCAGCAGCTGGGGGACAGGGAATTCTAATGAAAAACTGTTTTTT. Translating it yields CASSWGTGNSNEKLFF.

This clone appeared a few times. The V and J genes are TRBV30 and TRBJ1-1; 8 bases match TRBD1. CDR3 length: 14 residues. Looked up from germline, CDR1 is GTSNPN and CDR2 is SVGIG (reference sequence). V was clipped by 2 bases and J by 1 base; unmatched bases: 3. CDR3 bases: TGTGCCTGGAGTCGGACAGGGAGGAACACTGAAGCTTTCTTT. It specifies CAWSRTGRNTEAFF.

The rearrangement joins TRBV18 to TRBJ1-3; TRBD1 agrees at 7 bases. Per germline, CDR1 KGHSH and CDR2 LQKENI. V shed 5 bases and J 5 bases; nucleotides not matched to a gene: 9. This CDR3 is 15 amino acids long. The CDR3 is CASSASRDSRNTIYF. The CDR3, as DNA: TGTGCCAGCTCAGCTTCCCGGGACAGCCGAAACACCATATATTTT.

The CDR3 spells CAIRVGASYEQYF. The CDR3 DNA follows: TGTGCCATCCGGGTGGGGGCCTCCTACGAGCAGTACTTC. The chain combines TRBV10-3 with TRBJ2-7; TRBD1 might be the D (6 bases). The CDR3 extends over 13 amino acids. Trimming shortened V by 8 bases and J by 0 bases, and 11 bases separated the two germline ends. Germline V gene sequence: CDR1 ENHRY, CDR2 SYGVKD.